This TCR beta chain is drawn from a study of cytomegalovirus exposure and HLA in healthy donors. Study-level findings and limits: About 150 TCR beta chains were listed as cytomegalovirus-associated. Most TCR sequences proved rare, with some public TCRs found in many donors. Reportedly, cytomegalovirus status was diagnosed with high sensitivity and specificity.

Assay used: immunoSEQ multiplex PCR; TCRdb lists only in-frame clones, some missing. The table records hundreds of thousands of clones, about 90% of them present only once. Regarding this clone: Its antigen is not known.

The V gene end was trimmed by 6 bases and the J gene end by 7 bases; junction bases not matched to a gene: 10. The CDR3 spans 15 residues. Germline loops: CDR1 LGHNA, CDR2 YSLEER. The rearrangement uses TRBV4-3 and TRBJ2-1; 9 positions agree with TRBD2. Input material: PBMCs. The TCR was taken from a man aged 18 to 29 in good health and CMV-seropositive. CDR3 bases: TGCGCCAGCAGTCCAGGACTAGCGAGCCGTAATGAGCAGTTCTTC. Translating it yields CASSPGLASRNEQFF.